Following are 19 T cell receptor beta chains from one sample sequenced in a study of Ad26.COV2.S vaccination and SARS-CoV-2 variants. Treatment specified: roughly 20 received Ad26.COV2.S at low or high dose, single or two shots; about 5 received placebo; per-sample allocation not given. The samples were gathered on day 63 after the first injection of vaccine or placebo. Clones were sequenced by immunoSEQ multiplex PCR, and TCRdb holds only the in-frame ones, with some missing. This sample has about 460,000 clones; 80% to 90% occur once, and the top ten carry about 1.7%. Sequenced here: peripheral blood, sampled in a trial of Ad26.COV2.S vaccine versus placebo. These receptors came from a person between 18 and 65 years old who received the Ad26.COV2.S COVID-19 vaccine or a placebo.

The V call is TRBV7-6, the J call TRBJ2-5, with D hard to call. Between the trimmed V and J ends, which lost 4 bases and 5 bases, there was a span of 14 bases. Germline V gene sequence: CDR1 SGHVS, CDR2 FNYEAQ. The CDR3 extends over 14 amino acids. CDR3 sequence: CASSSRLASETQYF. In nucleotides, the CDR3 is TGTGCCAGCAGCTCCCGACTGGCTTCGGAGACCCAGTACTTC.

This rearrangement joins TRBV5-4 to TRBJ2-1; D might be TRBD2 (6 bases). V lost 2 bases, J lost 7 bases, and 13 bases lay in between. Germline CDR1 SGHNT, CDR2 YYREEE (reference sequence). CDR3 length equals 14 residues. CDR3 nucleotide sequence: TGTGCCAGCAGCTTCCGGAGGGCCAAGAATGAGCAGTTCTTC. This translates into CASSFRRAKNEQFF.

The V call is TRBV5-6, the J call TRBJ1-1; a possible D gene is TRBD1 (5 bases). CDR1 is SGHDT, CDR2 YYEEEE, per germline. V was trimmed by 5 bases and J by 1 base, leaving 12 bases between them. The CDR3 extends over 14 amino acids. CDR3 loop: CASSYPDRNTEAFF. CDR3 DNA: TGTGCCAGCAGTTACCCCGACAGGAACACTGAAGCTTTCTTT. Variable domain in full (rest from reference TRBV5-6 and TRBJ1-1): DAGVTQSPTHLIKTRGQQVTLRCSPKSGHDTVSWYQQALGQGPQFIFQYYEEEERQRGNFPDRFSGHQFPNYSSELNVNALLLGDSALYLCASSYPDRNTEAFFGQGTRLTVV.

The chain employs TRBV7-9 and TRBJ2-5; tentatively, D is TRBD2 (6 bases). The CDR3 covers 14 residues. Germline V lookup: CDR1 SEHNR, CDR2 FQNEAQ (reference sequence). The ends were cut back, 5 bases at V and 4 bases at J, with 14 bases in the middle. CDR3 sequence: CASSRSGVGETQYF. The CDR3 region has the DNA TGTGCCAGCAGCCGCTCGGGAGTAGGAGAGACCCAGTACTTC.

The gene calls are TRBV6-5 and TRBJ2-1; TRBD2 matches at 9 bases. The CDR3 covers 15 residues. The germline CDR1 and CDR2 sequences are MNHEY and SVGAGI. V was pared by 2 bases and J by 9 bases, with 8 bases of the junction left unmatched. CDR3 nucleotides: TGTGCCAGCAGTTACCTTAGCGGGAGACTTTTTGAGCAGTTCTTC. As protein: CASSYLSGRLFEQFF.

V and J are TRBV24-1 and TRBJ2-7, with D tentatively TRBD1 (6 bases). The germline gives CDR1 KGHDR, CDR2 SFDVKD. The CDR3 is 13 residues long. Trimming removed 5 bases at V and 6 bases at J, with 13 bases between. The CDR3 loop is CATSAVRGGEQYF. In DNA, the CDR3 is TGTGCCACCAGTGCCGTGAGAGGGGGCGAGCAGTACTTC.

Only a few counts were recorded for this clone. The V and J genes are TRBV2 and TRBJ2-3; 14 bases fit TRBD2. The length of the CDR3 is 14 residues. V lost 6 bases to trimming and J lost 8 bases; unmatched junction nucleotides: 4. Germline loops: CDR1 SNHLY, CDR2 FYNNEI. CDR3 in DNA: TGTGCCAGCAGGACTAGCGGGGGGGCGAGTACGCAGTATTTT. This encodes CASRTSGGASTQYF.

This chain links TRBV7-9 with TRBJ2-1; D is ambiguous. Germline V gene lookup returns CDR1 SEHNR and CDR2 FQNEAQ (reference sequence). Trimming removed 2 bases at V and 4 bases at J, with 9 bases between. The CDR3 covers 14 residues. CDR3 bases: TGTGCCAGCAGCTTACTCTTGCGTTACAATGAGCAGTTCTTC. This sequence encodes CASSLLLRYNEQFF.

As to this clone: The same CDR3 arises from other DNA sequences in this sample as well. The chain carries TRBV5-1 and TRBJ1-2; D perhaps matches TRBD1 (6 bases). Germline V gene sequence: CDR1 SGHRS, CDR2 YFSETQ. The CDR3 is 11 amino acids. V was clipped by 7 bases and J by 6 bases, with 10 bases between them. For the CDR3, the DNA is TGCGCCAGCGGGCAGGGGAATGGCTACACCTTC. This gives the protein CASGQGNGYTF. Complete variable domain (other parts from reference TRBV5-1 and TRBJ1-2): KAGVTQTPRYLIKTRGQQVTLSCSPISGHRSVSWYQQTPGQGLQFLFEYFSETQRNKGNFPGRFSGRQFSNSRSEMNVSTLELGDSALYLCASGQGNGYTFGSGTRLTVV.

The rearrangement joins TRBV7-2 to TRBJ1-4; no reliable D call. V lost 2 bases and J 3 bases, leaving 4 bases between the germline ends. This CDR3 spans 13 amino acids. Germline CDR1 is SGHTA and CDR2 is FQGNSA. For the CDR3, the DNA is TGTGCCAGCAGCTTATTTCCTAATGAAAAACTGTTTTTT. Translation gives CASSLFPNEKLFF. The variable domain in full, completed from reference TRBV7-2 and TRBJ1-4, reads GAGVSQSPSNKVTEKGKDVELRCDPISGHTALYWYRQSLGQGLEFLIYFQGNSAPDKSGLPSDRFSAERTGGSVSTLTIQRTQQEDSAVYLCASSLFPNEKLFFGSGTQLSVL.

The J gene is TRBJ2-3, the V gene TRBV9; 14 bases line up with TRBD2. CDR1 and CDR2 (germline): SGDLS, YYNGEE. The CDR3 totals 15 residues. The junction had 5 bases not matched to a gene; V was cut back by 4 bases and J by 7 bases. The CDR3 DNA follows: TGTGCCAGCAGCTCCGGGACTAGCGGGAGTCATACGCAGTATTTT. Its translation is CASSSGTSGSHTQYF.

The V call is TRBV7-2, the J call TRBJ2-5; TRBD1 or TRBD2 may be the D gene (6 bases each). Trimming removed 5 bases from V and 6 bases from J, with 16 bases in between. Germline CDR1 reads SGHTA; CDR2 reads FQGNSA. The CDR3 is made up of 14 amino acids. CDR3 amino acids: CASSPLGGTKTQYF. CDR3 DNA: TGTGCCAGCAGCCCCCTAGGGGGGACCAAGACCCAGTACTTC.

The chain recombines TRBV4-2 with TRBJ2-4; possibly TRBD1 for D (6 bases). The V gene lost 0 bases and the J gene lost 4 bases, with 10 bases spanning the gap. Per germline, CDR1 LGHNA and CDR2 YNFKEQ. The CDR3 is 15 residues long. In DNA, the CDR3 is TGTGCCAGCAGCCAAGAGGCAGGGACAAAAAACATTCAGTACTTC. Amino acids: CASSQEAGTKNIQYF.

The V gene is TRBV5-4, the J gene TRBJ2-3; possible D gene TRBD2, 7 bases. This CDR3 region has 17 residues. Germline values: CDR1 SGHNT, CDR2 YYREEE (reference sequence). Trimming removed 0 bases from V and 3 bases from J, with 17 bases in between. The CDR3 region is CASSLGGRGRSTDTQYF. CDR3 sequence (DNA): TGTGCCAGCAGCTTGGGGGGGCGGGGGCGTAGTACAGATACGCAGTATTTT.

V gene TRBV12-3 or TRBV12-4 combines with J gene TRBJ2-7; a possible D gene is TRBD1 (6 bases). This CDR3 comprises 13 residues. Trimming cost V 5 bases and J 2 bases, with 10 bases left between them. The CDR3 DNA is TGTGCCAGCAGTGAGACAGGCCCCTACGAGCAGTACTTC. It specifies CASSETGPYEQYF.

The table lists this clone with a few counts. This chain joins TRBV2 and TRBJ1-5; TRBD1 agrees at 7 bases. Germline lookup yields CDR1 SNHLY and CDR2 FYNNEI. J gave up 6 bases and V 4 bases, and 6 bases lay outside the gene matches. The CDR3 sequence is 14 residues long. For the CDR3, the DNA is TGTGCCAGCAGTGGACAGGGAATTCCTCAGCCCCAGCATTTT. Residues: CASSGQGIPQPQHF.

The rearrangement joins TRBV25-1 to TRBJ2-1, with 10 bases matching TRBD2. CDR1 is MGHDK and CDR2 is SYGVNS in the germline V gene. CDR3 length: 14 amino acids. V lost 2 bases, J lost 6 bases, and 1 base stayed unmatched. CDR3 loop: CASSELAGVNEQFF. The CDR3 bases are TGTGCCAGCAGTGAACTAGCGGGGGTCAATGAGCAGTTCTTC.

The chain links TRBV9 to TRBJ2-1; D remains unclear. The germline V gene encodes CDR1 SGDLS and CDR2 YYNGEE. The CDR3 runs to 14 residues. Between the trimmed V and J ends, which lost 2 bases and 3 bases, there was a span of 9 bases. CDR3 loop: CASSVRPFYNEQFF. The CDR3 DNA reads as TGTGCCAGCAGCGTCAGACCATTCTACAATGAGCAGTTCTTC.

CDR3 bases: TGTGCCTGGAAGAGTGGCCAAAACACTGAAGCTTTCTTT. Protein sequence: CAWKSGQNTEAFF. The chain uses TRBV30 and TRBJ1-1, with D unresolved. CDR1 and CDR2 (germline): GTSNPN, SVGIG (reference sequence). Trimming took off 4 bases at V and 2 bases at J, with 11 bases between the two ends. The CDR3 covers 13 residues.